This T cell receptor beta chain is from a study of blood T cell repertoires in COVID-19. About the study: Acute and convalescent COVID-19 samples came from the United States, Italy and Spain. Sample material is recorded as cDNA or gDNA derived from T cells, B-cell-depleted T cells, or PBMCs.

Original methodology: Using reference gene primer amplification, nucleated cell counts were estimated. Libraries were prepared by immunoSEQ multiplex PCR; TCRdb keeps only in-frame clonotypes and omits some of them. V and J calls and clone size are given by that table; D and trimming were obtained from the DNA. The sample carries about 78,000 clones, 84% recorded once. This CDR3 spans 15 amino acids. Germline CDR1 and CDR2: SGDLS and YYNGEE. The V and J ends lost 4 bases and 1 base, in that order; junction bases with no gene match: 4. Sequences were obtained from peripheral blood. The TCR was taken from a man aged 45-65 years with acute or convalescent COVID-19. The chain carries TRBV9 and TRBJ2-3; TRBD2 matches at 9 bases. In DNA form, the CDR3 reads TGTGCCAGCAGCCCGCGGGAGGGTGGCACAGATACGCAGTATTTT. Amino acids: CASSPREGGTDTQYF.